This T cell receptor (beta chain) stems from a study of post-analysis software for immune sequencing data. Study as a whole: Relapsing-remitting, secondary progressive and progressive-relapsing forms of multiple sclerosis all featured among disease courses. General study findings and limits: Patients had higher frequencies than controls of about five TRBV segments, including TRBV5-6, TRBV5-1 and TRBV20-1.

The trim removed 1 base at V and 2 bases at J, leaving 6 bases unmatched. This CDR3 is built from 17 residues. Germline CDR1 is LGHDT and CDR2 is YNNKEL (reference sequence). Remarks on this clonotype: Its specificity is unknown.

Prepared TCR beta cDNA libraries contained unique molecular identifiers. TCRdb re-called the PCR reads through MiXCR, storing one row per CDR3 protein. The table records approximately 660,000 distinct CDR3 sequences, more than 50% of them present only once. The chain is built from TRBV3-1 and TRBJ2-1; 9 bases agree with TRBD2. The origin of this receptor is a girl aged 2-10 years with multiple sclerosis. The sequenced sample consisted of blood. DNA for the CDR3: TGTGCCAGCAGCCAAGGCCTACTAGCGGGCACCTACAATGAGCAGTTCTTC. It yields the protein CASSQGLLAGTYNEQFF.